This T cell receptor (beta chain) was recovered during a study of shared clonotypes between healthy human individuals (dated by TCRdb to the early 2020s). With respect to the entire study: The cohort included a few men and a couple of women between 18 and 49 years of age. For each donor, three plates each were used for CD4 naive and CD4 memory, two plates were used for CD8 naive, and one plate was used for CD8 memory. Blood TCR repertoires of about five healthy adults were deeply sequenced to estimate repertoire size and the extent of clonotype sharing between individuals. To increase sequencing depth and limit assay-specific biases, TCR repertoire library preparation and sequencing were carried out by different laboratories using diverse techniques. Between about 0.85 and 9.5 billion PBMCs per donor were obtained by leukapheresis. The paper as a whole reports these results and caveats: Naive subsets generally had larger estimated clonotype richness than memory subsets did. Higher generation probabilities were observed for clonotypes shared by all four sorted-subset donors than for non-shared clonotypes. Rarefaction of sorted-subset datasets indicated incomplete sequencing despite the large sequencing depth. Only blood was sampled, and tissue TCR repertoires likely differ from those in blood. The genetic and exposure-history diversity represented was limited by the small number of donors. Based on pairwise subsampling, the degree of clonotype sharing among donors was expected to be affected by sequencing depth. Across four donors, around 5% of naive CD4, 3% to 4% of naive CD8, 2.3% of memory CD4, and 0.4% of memory CD8 clonotypes were shared.

Using the deep immunoSEQ assay, TCR CDR3 regions were amplified from genomic DNA by multiplex PCR. For each cell subset, the extracted genomic DNA was distributed evenly across all wells of several immunoSEQ 96-well plates, and each plate served as one replicate. For sorted subsets, 200 to 250 ng genomic DNA, equal to 30,000 or so T cell genomes, was loaded into each replicate PCR. Purified libraries were quantified with a Qubit 3.0 fluorometer, sized on a Bioanalyzer 2100, and re-quantified with the KAPA Library Quantification kit. Every immunoSEQ 96-well plate was sequenced on a separate single-read 150-cycle Illumina NextSeq 550 flow cell. On the authors' methods: Because the immunoSEQ output held only junctional sequences and lacked quality scores, the filtering could not match the filtering applied to full-length reads. To assign V/J genes and CDR3, sequences were annotated against IMGT germline references using PyIR, a Python wrapper for IgBLAST v1.9. Any read was removed if the V/J assignment was weak (E-value above 1e-6), the CDR3 was missing, or the read contained stop codons, out-of-frame junctions, or ambiguous translated residues. V3J clonotypes were defined by identical inferred V gene, J gene, and CDR3 amino acid sequence. Percentage overlap between repertoires was computed as shared unique clonotypes divided by the size of the smaller repertoire. RTK rarefaction, the Chao1 estimator, and Recon v2.1 estimates of unobserved clonotypes were used to assess repertoire richness. OLGA was used to compute generation probabilities for all TCRbeta clonotypes that the gDNA method yielded from a few donors. Entries here come from immuneACCESS through TCRdb and include only in-frame sequences with V and J called. Some clones fail to appear in such tables; in the studies checked, an unresolved V gene covers under half of the shortfall, and the cause of the remainder is unknown. The V and J calls and clone size come from that table; D and trimming were worked out from the DNA. Present in this sample are over a million clones, 70% to 80% of which were seen just once. Roughly 1.5% of the sample lies in the top ten.

Donors were healthy HIV-negative adults with no recently reported acute infections or vaccinations. Every donor was a Caucasian adult living in Nashville, Tennessee, USA. CD4+ T cells were enriched by magnetic negative selection; naive cells were then positively selected on CD45RA, and the negative fraction formed the memory subset. After blood collection by leukapheresis, PBMCs were isolated using Ficoll-Histopaque density gradient centrifugation and then cryopreserved in the vapor phase of liquid nitrogen. Purity and quantity of every magnetically sorted T cell population were checked by analytical flow cytometry. From each sorted fraction, genomic DNA was isolated and quantified by UV absorbance on a Nanodrop 2000c. CDR1 is given as MNHEY and CDR2 as SVGAGI, both from the germline V gene. Deletion took 7 bases off V and 4 bases off J, with a span of 14 bases between the germline ends. The CDR3 holds 15 amino acids from the cysteine to the phenylalanine. Just CDR3 DNA is preserved here, 45 bases in frame from base 1.

In the case of this clone: Its binding antigen is unknown. No base quality information exists; no much larger clone differs at one position.

This TCR was recovered from a man younger than 35 in good health. This sequence uses TRBV6-5 and TRBJ2-6; the best D guess is TRBD2, with 5 bases matching. Specimen: memory CD4+ T cells sorted from blood. The cell subset or site label corresponds to: CD45RA-negative fraction. The DNA sequence is given as TGTGCCAGCACGGAGGCCTTAATCGGGGCCAACGTCCTGACTTTC. It specifies CASTEALIGANVLTF.